This TCR beta chain was identified in a study of shared clonotypes between healthy human individuals. Sequencing used immunoSEQ multiplex PCR; TCRdb keeps in-frame clones, though not all of them. The table lists over a million clones, roughly 95% of them singletons. CDR1 and CDR2 (germline): KGHSH, LQKENI. The CDR3 is 13 amino acids. Trimming shortened V by 3 bases and J by 17 bases, and 19 bases separated the two germline ends. In regard to this clone: The antigen is undetermined.

Study results and limitations: Only a few donors were included, so the genetic and exposure-history diversity represented was limited.

Donors were Caucasian adults residing in Nashville, Tennessee, USA. The TCR originated in a man aged 25 to 40 in good health. The sequenced material came from naive CD4+ T cells sorted from blood. The subset here: CD45RA+ positively selected. The rearrangement uses TRBV18 and TRBJ1-4; D is unresolved. The CDR3 DNA sequence: TGTGCCAGCTCACCTAGAGACACCGTAAGCCCATTTTTT. Translation: CASSPRDTVSPFF.